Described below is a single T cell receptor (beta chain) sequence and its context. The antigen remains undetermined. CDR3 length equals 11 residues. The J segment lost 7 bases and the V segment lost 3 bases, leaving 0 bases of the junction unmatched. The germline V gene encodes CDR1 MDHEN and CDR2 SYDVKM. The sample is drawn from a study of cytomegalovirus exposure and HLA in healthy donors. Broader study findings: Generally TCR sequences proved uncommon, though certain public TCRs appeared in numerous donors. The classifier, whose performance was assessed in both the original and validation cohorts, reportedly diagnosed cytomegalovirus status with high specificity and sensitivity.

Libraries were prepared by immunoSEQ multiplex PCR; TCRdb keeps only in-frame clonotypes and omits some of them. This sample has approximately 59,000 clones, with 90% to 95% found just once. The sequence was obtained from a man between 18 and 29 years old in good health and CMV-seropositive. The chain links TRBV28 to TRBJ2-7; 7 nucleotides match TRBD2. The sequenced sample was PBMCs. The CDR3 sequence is CASSLGGEQYF. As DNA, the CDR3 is TGTGCCAGCAGTTTGGGAGGGGAGCAGTACTTC.